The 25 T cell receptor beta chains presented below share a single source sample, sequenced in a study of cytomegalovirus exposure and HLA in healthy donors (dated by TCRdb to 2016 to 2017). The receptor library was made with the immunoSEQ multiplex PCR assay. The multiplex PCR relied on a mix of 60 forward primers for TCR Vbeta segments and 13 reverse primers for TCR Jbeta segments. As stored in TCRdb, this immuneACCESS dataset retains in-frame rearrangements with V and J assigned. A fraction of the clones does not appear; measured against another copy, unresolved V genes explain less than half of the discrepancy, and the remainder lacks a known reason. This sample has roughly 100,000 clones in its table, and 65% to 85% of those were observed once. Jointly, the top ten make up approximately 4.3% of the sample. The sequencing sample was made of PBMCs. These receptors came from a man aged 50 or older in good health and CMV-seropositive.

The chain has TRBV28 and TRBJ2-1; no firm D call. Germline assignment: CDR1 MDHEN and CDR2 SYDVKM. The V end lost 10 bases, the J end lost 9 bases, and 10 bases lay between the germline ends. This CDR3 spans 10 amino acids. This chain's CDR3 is CATKAGEQFF. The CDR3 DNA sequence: TGTGCCACCAAAGCAGGTGAGCAGTTCTTC.

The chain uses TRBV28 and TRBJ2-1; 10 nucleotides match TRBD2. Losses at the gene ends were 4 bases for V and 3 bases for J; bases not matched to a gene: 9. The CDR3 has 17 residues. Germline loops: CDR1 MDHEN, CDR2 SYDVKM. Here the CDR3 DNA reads TGTGCCAGCAGTTCTAATCCGGGACTAGCGAGCTACAATGAGCAGTTCTTC. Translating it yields CASSSNPGLASYNEQFF.

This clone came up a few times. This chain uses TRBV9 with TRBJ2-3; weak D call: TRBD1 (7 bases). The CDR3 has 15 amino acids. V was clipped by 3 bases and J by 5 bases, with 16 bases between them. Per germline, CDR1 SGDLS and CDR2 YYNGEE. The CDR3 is CASSALDRREDTQYF. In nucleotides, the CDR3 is TGTGCCAGCAGCGCCTTGGACAGGCGGGAAGATACGCAGTATTTT.

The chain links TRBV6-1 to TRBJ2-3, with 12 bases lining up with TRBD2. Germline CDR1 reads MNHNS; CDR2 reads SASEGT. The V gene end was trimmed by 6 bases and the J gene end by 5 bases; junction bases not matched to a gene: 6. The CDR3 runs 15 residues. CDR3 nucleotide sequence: TGTGCCAGCAGAGCTAGCGGGAGGGCCCTAGATACGCAGTATTTT. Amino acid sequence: CASRASGRALDTQYF.

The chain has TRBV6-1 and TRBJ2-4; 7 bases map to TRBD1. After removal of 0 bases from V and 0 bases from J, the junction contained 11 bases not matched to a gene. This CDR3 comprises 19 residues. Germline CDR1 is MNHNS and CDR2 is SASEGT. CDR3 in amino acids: CASSEALIGTDVAKNIQYF. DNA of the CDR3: TGTGCCAGCAGTGAAGCCCTCATCGGGACAGACGTAGCCAAAAACATTCAGTACTTC.

Here the CDR3 reads CASSGTGNSPLHF. DNA of the CDR3: TGTGCCAGCAGCGGGACAGGGAATTCACCCCTCCACTTT. This sequence joins TRBV7-6 and TRBJ1-6, with 9 bases that match TRBD1. The CDR3 is made up of 13 amino acids. Germline V gives CDR1 SGHVS, CDR2 FNYEAQ. V dropped 5 bases and J dropped 7; count of bases not matched to a gene: 0.

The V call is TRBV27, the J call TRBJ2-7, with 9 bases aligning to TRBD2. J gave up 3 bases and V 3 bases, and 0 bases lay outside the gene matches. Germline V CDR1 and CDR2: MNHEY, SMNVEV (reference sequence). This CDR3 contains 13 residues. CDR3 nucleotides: TGTGCCAGCAGTTTTAGCGGGAGCTACGAGCAGTACTTC. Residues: CASSFSGSYEQYF.

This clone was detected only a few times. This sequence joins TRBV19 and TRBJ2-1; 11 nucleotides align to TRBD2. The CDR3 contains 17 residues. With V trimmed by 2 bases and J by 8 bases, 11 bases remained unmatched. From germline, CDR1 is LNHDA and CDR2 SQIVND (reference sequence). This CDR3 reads CASSITMGLAATYEQFF. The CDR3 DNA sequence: TGTGCCAGTAGTATAACGATGGGACTAGCGGCAACCTATGAGCAGTTCTTC.

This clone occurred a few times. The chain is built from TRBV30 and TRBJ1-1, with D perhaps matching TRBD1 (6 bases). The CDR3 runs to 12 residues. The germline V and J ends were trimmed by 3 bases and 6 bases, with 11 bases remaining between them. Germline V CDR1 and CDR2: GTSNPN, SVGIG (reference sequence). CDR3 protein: CAWSLPGAEAFF. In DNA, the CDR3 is TGTGCCTGGAGCCTACCAGGGGCTGAAGCTTTCTTT.

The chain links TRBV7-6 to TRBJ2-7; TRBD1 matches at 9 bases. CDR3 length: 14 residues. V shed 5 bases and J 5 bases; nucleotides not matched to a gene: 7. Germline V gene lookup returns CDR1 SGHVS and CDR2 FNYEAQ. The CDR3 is CASSADRGTHEQYF. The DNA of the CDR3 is TGTGCCAGCAGCGCGGACAGGGGAACCCACGAGCAGTACTTC.

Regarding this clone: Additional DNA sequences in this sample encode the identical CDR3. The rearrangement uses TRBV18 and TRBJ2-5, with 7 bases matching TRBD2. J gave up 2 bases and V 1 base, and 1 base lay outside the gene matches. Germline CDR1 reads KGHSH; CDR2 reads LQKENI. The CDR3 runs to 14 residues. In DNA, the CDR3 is TGTGCCAGCTCACCACGGGGGGGACAAGAGACCCAGTACTTC. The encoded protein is CASSPRGGQETQYF.

The CDR3 is CAVSAGASYEQYF. CDR3 bases: TGTGCCGTATCGGCGGGAGCCTCCTACGAGCAGTACTTC. The chain links TRBV5-4 to TRBJ2-7, with 7 bases lining up with TRBD2. The CDR3 is 13 amino acids. V shed 10 bases, J shed 0 bases, and the junction held 7 bases outside the gene matches. Germline V CDR1 and CDR2: SGHNT, YYREEE (reference sequence). Full variable domain (outside the CDR3, taken from reference TRBV5-4 and TRBJ2-7): ETGVTQSPTHLIKTRGQQVTLRCSSQSGHNTVSWYQQALGQGPQFIFQYYREEENGRGNFPPRFSGLQFPNYSSELNVNALELDDSALYLCAVSAGASYEQYFGPGTRLTVT.

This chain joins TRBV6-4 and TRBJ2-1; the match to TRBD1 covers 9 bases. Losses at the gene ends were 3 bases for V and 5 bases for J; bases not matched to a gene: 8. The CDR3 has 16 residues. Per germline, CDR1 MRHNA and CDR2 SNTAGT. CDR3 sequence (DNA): TGTGCCAGCAGTGAGGTAGTAGGGGACAGGGACAATGAGCAGTTCTTC. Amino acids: CASSEVVGDRDNEQFF.

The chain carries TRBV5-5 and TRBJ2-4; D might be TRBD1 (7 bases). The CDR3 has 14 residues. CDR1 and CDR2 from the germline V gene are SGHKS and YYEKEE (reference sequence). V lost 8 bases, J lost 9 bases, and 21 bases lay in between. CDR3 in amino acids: CASMGTDKGGIQYF. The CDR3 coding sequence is TGTGCCAGTATGGGGACAGACAAGGGAGGCATTCAGTACTTC.

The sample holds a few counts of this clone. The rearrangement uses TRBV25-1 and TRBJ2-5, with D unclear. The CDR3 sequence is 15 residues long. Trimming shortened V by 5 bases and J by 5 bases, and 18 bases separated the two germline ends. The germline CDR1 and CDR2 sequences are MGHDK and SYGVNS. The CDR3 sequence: CASSLGRSEAETQYF. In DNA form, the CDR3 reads TGTGCCAGCAGTCTTGGCAGATCCGAGGCGGAGACCCAGTACTTC.

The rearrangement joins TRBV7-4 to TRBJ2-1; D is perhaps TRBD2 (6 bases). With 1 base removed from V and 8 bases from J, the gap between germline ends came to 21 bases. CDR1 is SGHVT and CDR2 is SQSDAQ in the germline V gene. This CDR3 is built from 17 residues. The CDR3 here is CASSLEGQAQWGDEQFF. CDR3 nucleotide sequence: TGTGCCAGCAGCTTAGAGGGGCAGGCCCAGTGGGGGGATGAGCAGTTCTTC.

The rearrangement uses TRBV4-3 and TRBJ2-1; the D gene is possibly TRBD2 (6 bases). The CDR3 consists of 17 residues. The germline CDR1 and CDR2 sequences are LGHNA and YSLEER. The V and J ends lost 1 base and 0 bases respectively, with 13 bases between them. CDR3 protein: CASSQVGGSSSYNEQFF. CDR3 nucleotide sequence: TGCGCCAGCAGCCAAGTCGGAGGGTCAAGCTCCTACAATGAGCAGTTCTTC.

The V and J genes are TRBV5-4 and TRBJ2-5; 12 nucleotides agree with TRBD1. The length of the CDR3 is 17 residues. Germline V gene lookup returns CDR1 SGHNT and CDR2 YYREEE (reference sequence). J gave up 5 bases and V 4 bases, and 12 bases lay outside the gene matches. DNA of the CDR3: TGTGCCAGCAGCCCTTATACCGGGACAGGGGGCTCCGAGACCCAGTACTTC. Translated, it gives CASSPYTGTGGSETQYF.

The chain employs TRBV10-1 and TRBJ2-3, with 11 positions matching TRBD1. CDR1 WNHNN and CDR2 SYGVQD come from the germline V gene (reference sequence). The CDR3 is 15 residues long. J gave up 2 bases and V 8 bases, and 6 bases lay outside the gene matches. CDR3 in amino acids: CASGDRGSVTDTQYF. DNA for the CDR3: TGCGCCAGCGGGGACAGGGGGTCCGTCACAGATACGCAGTATTTT.

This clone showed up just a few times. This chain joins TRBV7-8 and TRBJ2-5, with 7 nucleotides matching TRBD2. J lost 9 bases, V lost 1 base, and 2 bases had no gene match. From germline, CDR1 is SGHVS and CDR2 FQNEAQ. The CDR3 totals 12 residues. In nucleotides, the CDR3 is TGTGCCAGCAGCTTAGTGGGGGGGGCCCAGTACTTC. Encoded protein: CASSLVGGAQYF.

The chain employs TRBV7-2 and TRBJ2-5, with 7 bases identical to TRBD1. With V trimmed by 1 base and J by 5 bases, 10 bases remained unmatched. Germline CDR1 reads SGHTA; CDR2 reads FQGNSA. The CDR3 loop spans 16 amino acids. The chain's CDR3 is CASSLGDRVGYETQYF. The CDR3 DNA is TGTGCCAGCAGCTTAGGAGACAGGGTGGGTTATGAGACCCAGTACTTC.

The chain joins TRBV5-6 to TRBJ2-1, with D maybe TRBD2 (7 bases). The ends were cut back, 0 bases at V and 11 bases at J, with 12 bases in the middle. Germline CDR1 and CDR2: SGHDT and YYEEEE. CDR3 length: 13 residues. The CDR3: CASSLAQGTKQFF. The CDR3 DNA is TGTGCCAGCAGCTTGGCGCAGGGGACTAAGCAGTTCTTC.

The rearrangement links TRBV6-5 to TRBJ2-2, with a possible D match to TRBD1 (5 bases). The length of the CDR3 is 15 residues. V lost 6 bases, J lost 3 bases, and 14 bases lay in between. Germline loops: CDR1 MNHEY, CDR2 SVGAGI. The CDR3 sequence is CASRSGRRYTGELFF. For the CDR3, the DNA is TGTGCCAGCAGATCAGGGCGGCGGTACACCGGGGAGCTGTTTTTT.

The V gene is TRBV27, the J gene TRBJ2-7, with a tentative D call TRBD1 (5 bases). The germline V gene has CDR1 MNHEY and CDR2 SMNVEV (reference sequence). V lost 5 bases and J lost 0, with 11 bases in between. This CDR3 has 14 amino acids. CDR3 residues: CASSPGDSSYEQYF. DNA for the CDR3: TGTGCCAGCAGTCCCGGAGACAGCTCCTACGAGCAGTACTTC.

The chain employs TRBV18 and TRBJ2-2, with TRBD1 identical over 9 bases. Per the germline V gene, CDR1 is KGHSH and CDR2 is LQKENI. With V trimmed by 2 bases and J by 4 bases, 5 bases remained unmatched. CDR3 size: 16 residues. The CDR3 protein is CASSPRTGASTGELFF. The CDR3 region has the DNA TGTGCCAGCTCACCAAGGACAGGGGCGAGCACCGGGGAGCTGTTTTTT.